This T cell receptor (beta chain) was sequenced in a study of T cell responses to AZD1222 COVID-19 vaccine. Method: immunoSEQ multiplex PCR; TCRdb's copy keeps in-frame clones and lacks some. The sample lists roughly 56,000 clones, 81% occurring once. This clone has only a few counts. Its antigen is as yet unknown. Trimming cost V 8 bases and J 5 bases, with 34 bases left between them. The germline V gene encodes CDR1 LGHDT and CDR2 YNNKEL (reference sequence). The CDR3 is made up of 20 amino acids. General study results and limits: Two AZD1222 administrations were followed by greater Spike-specific TCR breadth and depth. Regions 160-218 and 743-854 dominated among vaccine-associated CD4 TCRs spanning spike. Nearly half of the spike-specific TCRs reportedly recognize variant regions that carry no mutations.

Sequencing was performed on peripheral blood, taken 28 days after the second AZD1222 dose. The V gene is TRBV3-1 (or the pseudogene TRBV3-2), the J gene TRBJ1-5, with TRBD1 as a possible D gene (6 bases). This clonotype originated in an adult who received the AZD1222 COVID-19 vaccine. Here the CDR3 DNA reads TGTGCCAGCTATAAGAGAGGGGACACTGAAAATTCTGAGGGGGATCAGCCCCAGCATTTT. Translated, it gives CASYKRGDTENSEGDQPQHF.